Each of the 26 T cell receptor beta chains below was sequenced from the same sample in a study of circulating and synovial CD4+ cells in juvenile arthritis. The assay was immunoSEQ multiplex PCR, and TCRdb's table has in-frame clones only and misses some. The sample has about 33,000 clones; over 90% are singletons. The sequencing input was CD4+ T cells from blood. The receptors were gathered from a human donor with juvenile idiopathic arthritis.

The gene calls are TRBV15 and TRBJ2-2; D ambiguous. The ends were cut back, 0 bases at V and 3 bases at J, with 11 bases in the middle. This CDR3 is 16 amino acids long. Per the germline V gene, CDR1 is LNHNV and CDR2 is YYDKDF (reference sequence). The CDR3 spells CATSRDLMADTGELFF. CDR3 nucleotides: TGTGCCACCAGCAGAGATTTGATGGCGGACACCGGGGAGCTGTTTTTT.

The genes are TRBV28 and TRBJ1-2, with 10 bases matching TRBD1. V was pared by 4 bases and J by 8 bases, with 7 bases of the junction left unmatched. Germline CDR1 MDHEN, CDR2 SYDVKM. CDR3 length equals 14 residues. CDR3 bases: TGTGCCAGCAGTTCAGGGACAGGGGTGGGAGGCTACACCTTC. Its translation is CASSSGTGVGGYTF.

V usage is TRBV7-9 and J usage is TRBJ2-7; 10 bases are a match to TRBD2. CDR1 is SEHNR and CDR2 is FQNEAQ in the germline V gene (reference sequence). This CDR3 comprises 15 residues. Trimming removed 5 bases from V and 2 bases from J; junction bases left unmatched: 6. CDR3 sequence (DNA): TGTGCCAGCAGCCTTCGGACTAGCGGACCCTACGAGCAGTACTTC. This encodes CASSLRTSGPYEQYF.

This rearrangement joins TRBV11-3 to TRBJ2-2, with 8 bases identical to TRBD2. With 3 bases clipped from V and 5 bases from J, the junction kept 20 bases outside the gene matches. Germline values: CDR1 SGHNT, CDR2 YENEEA. The CDR3 totals 20 residues. This CDR3 reads CASSFEELAVGRTLTGELFF. The CDR3 DNA is TGTGCCAGCAGCTTCGAAGAACTAGCGGTCGGGCGTACACTAACCGGGGAGCTGTTTTTT.

The V call is TRBV7-8, the J call TRBJ2-3; 9 bases align to TRBD1. The CDR3 spans 15 residues. The trim removed 6 bases at V and 1 base at J, leaving 5 bases unmatched. CDR1 and CDR2 (germline): SGHVS, FQNEAQ. CDR3 protein: CASSSGTGRTDTQYF. Here the CDR3 DNA reads TGTGCCAGCAGTTCCGGGACAGGGCGCACAGATACGCAGTATTTT.

This clone has only one observation. The rearrangement uses TRBV4-1 and TRBJ1-6; 9 bases fit TRBD1. Germline lookup yields CDR1 MGHRA and CDR2 YSYEKL. The CDR3 is 17 amino acids. V shed 2 bases, J shed 10 bases, and the junction held 12 bases outside the gene matches. The CDR3 bases are TGCGCCAGCAGCCAAAACCGCTTCCGGGACAGGGTCTCACCCCTCCACTTT. Translation gives CASSQNRFRDRVSPLHF.

The chain uses TRBV29-1 and TRBJ2-5; TRBD2 is a possible D gene (6 bases). Deletions cut 0 bases from V and 7 bases from J, with 24 bases between. Germline assignment: CDR1 SQVTM and CDR2 ANQGSEA. The CDR3 runs to 17 residues. The CDR3 DNA follows: TGCAGCGTTGAAGATCGATTCTATGGCAGCCGGCGGGGGACCCAGTACTTC. Translated, it gives CSVEDRFYGSRRGTQYF.

The J gene is TRBJ2-2, the V gene TRBV6-4; D call uncertain. In germline, CDR1 is MRHNA, CDR2 SNTAGT. This CDR3 has 14 residues. The germline V and J ends were trimmed by 3 bases and 4 bases, with 9 bases remaining between them. CDR3: CASSERGGTGELFF. The CDR3 DNA reads as TGTGCCAGCAGTGAAAGAGGCGGCACCGGGGAGCTGTTTTTT.

V is TRBV7-8 and J is TRBJ2-3; 12 positions agree with TRBD2. V shed 5 bases and J 1 base; nucleotides not matched to a gene: 4. The CDR3 consists of 16 residues. From germline, CDR1 is SGHVS and CDR2 FQNEAQ. As DNA, the CDR3 is TGTGCCAGCAGCACTCGACTAGCGGGGGGCACAGATACGCAGTATTTT. Translated: CASSTRLAGGTDTQYF.

The V and J genes are TRBV11-2 and TRBJ1-2; no clear D. Germline V CDR1 and CDR2: SGHAT, FQNNGV. Trimming removed 5 bases at V and 5 bases at J, with 12 bases between. The CDR3 covers 13 residues. The DNA of the CDR3 is TGTGCCAGCAGCCCCTTGGCAGTTTATGGCTACACCTTC. Translating it yields CASSPLAVYGYTF.

The sample holds a few counts of this clone. The V gene is TRBV6-6, the J gene TRBJ1-6; unclear D gene. The CDR3 extends over 15 amino acids. Trimming pared 6 bases from V and 0 bases from J, leaving 9 bases between. Per germline, CDR1 MNHNY and CDR2 SVGAGI (reference sequence). This CDR3 is CASSPGSSYNSPLHF. The CDR3 region has the DNA TGTGCCAGCAGCCCCGGGAGCTCCTATAATTCACCCCTCCACTTT.

The chain recombines TRBV7-9 with TRBJ1-1; 7 nucleotides line up with TRBD1. V shed 5 bases, J shed 1 base, and the junction held 4 bases outside the gene matches. The CDR3 is 14 residues long. Germline V gene data show CDR1 as SEHNR and CDR2 as FQNEAQ (reference sequence). The CDR3 DNA follows: TGTGCCAGCAGCCCTCGGACAGGGAACACTGAAGCTTTCTTT. As protein: CASSPRTGNTEAFF. Based on the CDR3 plus reference TRBV7-9 and TRBJ1-1, the full variable domain is DTGVSQNPRHKITKRGQNVTFRCDPISEHNRLYWYRQTLGQGPEFLTYFQNEAQLEKSRLLSDRFSAERPKGSFSTLEIQRTEQGDSAMYLCASSPRTGNTEAFFGQGTRLTVV.

The chain is built from TRBV2 and TRBJ2-3, with unresolved D. Per germline, CDR1 SNHLY and CDR2 FYNNEI. The ends were cut back, 8 bases at V and 0 bases at J, with 15 bases in the middle. The CDR3 loop spans 15 amino acids. The CDR3 DNA is TGTGCCAGCCAAGAACTGGAACAGAGCACAGATACGCAGTATTTT. It is translated as CASQELEQSTDTQYF.

The V gene is TRBV20-1, the J gene TRBJ1-2; possible D gene TRBD1, 5 bases. With 6 bases removed from V and 8 bases from J, the gap between germline ends came to 10 bases. In germline, CDR1 is DFQATT, CDR2 SNEGSKA (reference sequence). The CDR3 totals 10 residues. CDR3 amino acids: CSAKTDGYTF. The CDR3 nucleotides are TGCAGTGCCAAGACAGACGGCTACACCTTC.

The chain uses TRBV19 and TRBJ2-1; D is ambiguous. Germline CDR1 and CDR2: LNHDA and SQIVND (reference sequence). Trimming left V 3 bases short and J 0 bases short, with 12 bases between. CDR3 length equals 16 residues. For the CDR3, the DNA is TGTGCCAGTAGTATCGGCGGCCGGAGCTCCTACAATGAGCAGTTCTTC. This gives the protein CASSIGGRSSYNEQFF. The entire variable domain, with the rest obtained from reference TRBV19 and TRBJ2-1, is as follows: DGGITQSPKYLFRKEGQNVTLSCEQNLNHDAMYWYRQDPGQGLRLIYYSQIVNDFQKGDIAEGYSVSREKKESFPLTVTSAQKNPTAFYLCASSIGGRSSYNEQFFGPGTRLTVL.

The gene calls are TRBV19 and TRBJ1-3; D uncertain. The CDR3 consists of 13 residues. CDR1 LNHDA and CDR2 SQIVND come from the germline V gene (reference sequence). Trimming removed 5 bases from V and 5 bases from J, with 10 bases in between. In DNA, the CDR3 is TGTGCCAGTAGTGAGGCCCCTCGAAACACCATATATTTT. Protein product: CASSEAPRNTIYF.

The chain joins TRBV6-5 to TRBJ2-1; 10 nucleotides align to TRBD2. The CDR3 consists of 12 residues. From germline, CDR1 is MNHEY and CDR2 SVGAGI. J was trimmed by 10 bases and V by 6 bases; bases with no gene match: 3. As DNA, the CDR3 is TGTGCCAGCAGCCGGACTAGCGGCGAGCAGTTCTTC. This encodes CASSRTSGEQFF.

V usage is TRBV28 and J usage is TRBJ1-2; D unresolved. The germline V gene encodes CDR1 MDHEN and CDR2 SYDVKM. The CDR3 runs to 13 residues. The V gene lost 6 bases and the J gene lost 8 bases, with 16 bases spanning the gap. CDR3: CASRPSGLRGYTF. CDR3 coding DNA: TGTGCCAGCAGACCATCAGGTCTTCGGGGCTACACCTTC.

V is TRBV19 and J is TRBJ2-3, with 9 bases fitting TRBD2. The germline V gene encodes CDR1 LNHDA and CDR2 SQIVND (reference sequence). This CDR3 contains 15 residues. The V and J ends lost 4 bases and 5 bases, in that order; junction bases with no gene match: 7. CDR3 in DNA: TGTGCCAGTAGTAACGGCGGGAGGGCCGTAGATACGCAGTATTTT. It translates to CASSNGGRAVDTQYF.

V is TRBV18 and J is TRBJ1-2; TRBD1 agrees at 7 bases. Trimming removed 4 bases from V and 4 bases from J; junction bases left unmatched: 6. The CDR3 is made up of 14 amino acids. Germline V gene lookup returns CDR1 KGHSH and CDR2 LQKENI. CDR3 nucleotides: TGTGCCAGCTCACAGGGGGCGAGTACCTATGGCTACACCTTC. It codes for CASSQGASTYGYTF.

The V and J genes are TRBV7-3 and TRBJ2-3; a possible D gene is TRBD1 (5 bases). CDR3 size: 15 residues. Germline CDR1 SGHTA, CDR2 FQGTGA. V lost 2 bases to trimming and J lost 2 bases, with 11 bases between them. The DNA for the CDR3 is TGTGCCAGCAGCTTATCTCCAGGGCCCACAGATACGCAGTATTTT. Protein: CASSLSPGPTDTQYF. Full variable domain (remainder filled in from reference TRBV7-3 and TRBJ2-3): GAGVSQTPSNKVTEKGKYVELRCDPISGHTALYWYRQSLGQGPEFLIYFQGTGAADDSGLPNDRFFAVRPEGSVSTLKIQRTERGDSAVYLCASSLSPGPTDTQYFGPGTRLTVL.

This chain joins TRBV7-3 and TRBJ2-3; D is undetermined. The CDR3 has 13 amino acids. With 3 bases removed from V and 2 bases from J, the gap between germline ends came to 6 bases. From germline, CDR1 is SGHTA and CDR2 FQGTGA. The CDR3 loop is CASSLSVTDTQYF. In DNA, the CDR3 is TGTGCCAGCAGCTTGTCTGTCACAGATACGCAGTATTTT. The whole variable domain, filled in from reference TRBV7-3 and TRBJ2-3, reads GAGVSQTPSNKVTEKGKYVELRCDPISGHTALYWYRQSLGQGPEFLIYFQGTGAADDSGLPNDRFFAVRPEGSVSTLKIQRTERGDSAVYLCASSLSVTDTQYFGPGTRLTVL.

V usage is TRBV2 and J usage is TRBJ2-3; a weak D match, TRBD1 (5 bases). The CDR3 is 17 amino acids. Germline V gene data show CDR1 as SNHLY and CDR2 as FYNNEI. Trimming removed 6 bases from V and 0 bases from J, with 19 bases in between. In nucleotides, the CDR3 is TGTGCCAGCAGCGCGACACGGACAATTGCTAGCACAGATACGCAGTATTTT. It is translated as CASSATRTIASTDTQYF.

The CDR3 here is CAGGRIPLNEKLFF. As DNA, the CDR3 is TGTGCCGGGGGGAGGATCCCCCTTAATGAAAAACTGTTTTTT. The chain employs TRBV2 and TRBJ1-4; D might be TRBD1 (5 bases). CDR3 length: 14 amino acids. V lost 11 bases to trimming and J lost 4 bases, with 17 bases between them. CDR1 and CDR2 (germline): SNHLY, FYNNEI.

The rearrangement links TRBV11-3 to TRBJ2-1; 7 bases are a match to TRBD1. Germline V gene lookup returns CDR1 SGHNT and CDR2 YENEEA. Trimming took 5 bases from V and 1 from J; bases not matched to a gene: 8. The CDR3 consists of 16 residues. The DNA of the CDR3 is TGTGCCAGCAGCCCCGAAGGACAGGCTTCCTACAATGAGCAGTTCTTC. Protein product: CASSPEGQASYNEQFF.

The V gene is TRBV9, the J gene TRBJ2-3, with 8 bases matching TRBD1. Trimming removed 0 bases from V and 0 bases from J; junction bases left unmatched: 27. Germline loops: CDR1 SGDLS, CDR2 YYNGEE. The CDR3 loop spans 24 amino acids. The CDR3 nucleotides are TGTGCCAGCAGCGTAGGATCAATTACCACTTCGAGTAATTTGGGGACAGGAAGCACAGATACGCAGTATTTT. It yields the protein CASSVGSITTSSNLGTGSTDTQYF.